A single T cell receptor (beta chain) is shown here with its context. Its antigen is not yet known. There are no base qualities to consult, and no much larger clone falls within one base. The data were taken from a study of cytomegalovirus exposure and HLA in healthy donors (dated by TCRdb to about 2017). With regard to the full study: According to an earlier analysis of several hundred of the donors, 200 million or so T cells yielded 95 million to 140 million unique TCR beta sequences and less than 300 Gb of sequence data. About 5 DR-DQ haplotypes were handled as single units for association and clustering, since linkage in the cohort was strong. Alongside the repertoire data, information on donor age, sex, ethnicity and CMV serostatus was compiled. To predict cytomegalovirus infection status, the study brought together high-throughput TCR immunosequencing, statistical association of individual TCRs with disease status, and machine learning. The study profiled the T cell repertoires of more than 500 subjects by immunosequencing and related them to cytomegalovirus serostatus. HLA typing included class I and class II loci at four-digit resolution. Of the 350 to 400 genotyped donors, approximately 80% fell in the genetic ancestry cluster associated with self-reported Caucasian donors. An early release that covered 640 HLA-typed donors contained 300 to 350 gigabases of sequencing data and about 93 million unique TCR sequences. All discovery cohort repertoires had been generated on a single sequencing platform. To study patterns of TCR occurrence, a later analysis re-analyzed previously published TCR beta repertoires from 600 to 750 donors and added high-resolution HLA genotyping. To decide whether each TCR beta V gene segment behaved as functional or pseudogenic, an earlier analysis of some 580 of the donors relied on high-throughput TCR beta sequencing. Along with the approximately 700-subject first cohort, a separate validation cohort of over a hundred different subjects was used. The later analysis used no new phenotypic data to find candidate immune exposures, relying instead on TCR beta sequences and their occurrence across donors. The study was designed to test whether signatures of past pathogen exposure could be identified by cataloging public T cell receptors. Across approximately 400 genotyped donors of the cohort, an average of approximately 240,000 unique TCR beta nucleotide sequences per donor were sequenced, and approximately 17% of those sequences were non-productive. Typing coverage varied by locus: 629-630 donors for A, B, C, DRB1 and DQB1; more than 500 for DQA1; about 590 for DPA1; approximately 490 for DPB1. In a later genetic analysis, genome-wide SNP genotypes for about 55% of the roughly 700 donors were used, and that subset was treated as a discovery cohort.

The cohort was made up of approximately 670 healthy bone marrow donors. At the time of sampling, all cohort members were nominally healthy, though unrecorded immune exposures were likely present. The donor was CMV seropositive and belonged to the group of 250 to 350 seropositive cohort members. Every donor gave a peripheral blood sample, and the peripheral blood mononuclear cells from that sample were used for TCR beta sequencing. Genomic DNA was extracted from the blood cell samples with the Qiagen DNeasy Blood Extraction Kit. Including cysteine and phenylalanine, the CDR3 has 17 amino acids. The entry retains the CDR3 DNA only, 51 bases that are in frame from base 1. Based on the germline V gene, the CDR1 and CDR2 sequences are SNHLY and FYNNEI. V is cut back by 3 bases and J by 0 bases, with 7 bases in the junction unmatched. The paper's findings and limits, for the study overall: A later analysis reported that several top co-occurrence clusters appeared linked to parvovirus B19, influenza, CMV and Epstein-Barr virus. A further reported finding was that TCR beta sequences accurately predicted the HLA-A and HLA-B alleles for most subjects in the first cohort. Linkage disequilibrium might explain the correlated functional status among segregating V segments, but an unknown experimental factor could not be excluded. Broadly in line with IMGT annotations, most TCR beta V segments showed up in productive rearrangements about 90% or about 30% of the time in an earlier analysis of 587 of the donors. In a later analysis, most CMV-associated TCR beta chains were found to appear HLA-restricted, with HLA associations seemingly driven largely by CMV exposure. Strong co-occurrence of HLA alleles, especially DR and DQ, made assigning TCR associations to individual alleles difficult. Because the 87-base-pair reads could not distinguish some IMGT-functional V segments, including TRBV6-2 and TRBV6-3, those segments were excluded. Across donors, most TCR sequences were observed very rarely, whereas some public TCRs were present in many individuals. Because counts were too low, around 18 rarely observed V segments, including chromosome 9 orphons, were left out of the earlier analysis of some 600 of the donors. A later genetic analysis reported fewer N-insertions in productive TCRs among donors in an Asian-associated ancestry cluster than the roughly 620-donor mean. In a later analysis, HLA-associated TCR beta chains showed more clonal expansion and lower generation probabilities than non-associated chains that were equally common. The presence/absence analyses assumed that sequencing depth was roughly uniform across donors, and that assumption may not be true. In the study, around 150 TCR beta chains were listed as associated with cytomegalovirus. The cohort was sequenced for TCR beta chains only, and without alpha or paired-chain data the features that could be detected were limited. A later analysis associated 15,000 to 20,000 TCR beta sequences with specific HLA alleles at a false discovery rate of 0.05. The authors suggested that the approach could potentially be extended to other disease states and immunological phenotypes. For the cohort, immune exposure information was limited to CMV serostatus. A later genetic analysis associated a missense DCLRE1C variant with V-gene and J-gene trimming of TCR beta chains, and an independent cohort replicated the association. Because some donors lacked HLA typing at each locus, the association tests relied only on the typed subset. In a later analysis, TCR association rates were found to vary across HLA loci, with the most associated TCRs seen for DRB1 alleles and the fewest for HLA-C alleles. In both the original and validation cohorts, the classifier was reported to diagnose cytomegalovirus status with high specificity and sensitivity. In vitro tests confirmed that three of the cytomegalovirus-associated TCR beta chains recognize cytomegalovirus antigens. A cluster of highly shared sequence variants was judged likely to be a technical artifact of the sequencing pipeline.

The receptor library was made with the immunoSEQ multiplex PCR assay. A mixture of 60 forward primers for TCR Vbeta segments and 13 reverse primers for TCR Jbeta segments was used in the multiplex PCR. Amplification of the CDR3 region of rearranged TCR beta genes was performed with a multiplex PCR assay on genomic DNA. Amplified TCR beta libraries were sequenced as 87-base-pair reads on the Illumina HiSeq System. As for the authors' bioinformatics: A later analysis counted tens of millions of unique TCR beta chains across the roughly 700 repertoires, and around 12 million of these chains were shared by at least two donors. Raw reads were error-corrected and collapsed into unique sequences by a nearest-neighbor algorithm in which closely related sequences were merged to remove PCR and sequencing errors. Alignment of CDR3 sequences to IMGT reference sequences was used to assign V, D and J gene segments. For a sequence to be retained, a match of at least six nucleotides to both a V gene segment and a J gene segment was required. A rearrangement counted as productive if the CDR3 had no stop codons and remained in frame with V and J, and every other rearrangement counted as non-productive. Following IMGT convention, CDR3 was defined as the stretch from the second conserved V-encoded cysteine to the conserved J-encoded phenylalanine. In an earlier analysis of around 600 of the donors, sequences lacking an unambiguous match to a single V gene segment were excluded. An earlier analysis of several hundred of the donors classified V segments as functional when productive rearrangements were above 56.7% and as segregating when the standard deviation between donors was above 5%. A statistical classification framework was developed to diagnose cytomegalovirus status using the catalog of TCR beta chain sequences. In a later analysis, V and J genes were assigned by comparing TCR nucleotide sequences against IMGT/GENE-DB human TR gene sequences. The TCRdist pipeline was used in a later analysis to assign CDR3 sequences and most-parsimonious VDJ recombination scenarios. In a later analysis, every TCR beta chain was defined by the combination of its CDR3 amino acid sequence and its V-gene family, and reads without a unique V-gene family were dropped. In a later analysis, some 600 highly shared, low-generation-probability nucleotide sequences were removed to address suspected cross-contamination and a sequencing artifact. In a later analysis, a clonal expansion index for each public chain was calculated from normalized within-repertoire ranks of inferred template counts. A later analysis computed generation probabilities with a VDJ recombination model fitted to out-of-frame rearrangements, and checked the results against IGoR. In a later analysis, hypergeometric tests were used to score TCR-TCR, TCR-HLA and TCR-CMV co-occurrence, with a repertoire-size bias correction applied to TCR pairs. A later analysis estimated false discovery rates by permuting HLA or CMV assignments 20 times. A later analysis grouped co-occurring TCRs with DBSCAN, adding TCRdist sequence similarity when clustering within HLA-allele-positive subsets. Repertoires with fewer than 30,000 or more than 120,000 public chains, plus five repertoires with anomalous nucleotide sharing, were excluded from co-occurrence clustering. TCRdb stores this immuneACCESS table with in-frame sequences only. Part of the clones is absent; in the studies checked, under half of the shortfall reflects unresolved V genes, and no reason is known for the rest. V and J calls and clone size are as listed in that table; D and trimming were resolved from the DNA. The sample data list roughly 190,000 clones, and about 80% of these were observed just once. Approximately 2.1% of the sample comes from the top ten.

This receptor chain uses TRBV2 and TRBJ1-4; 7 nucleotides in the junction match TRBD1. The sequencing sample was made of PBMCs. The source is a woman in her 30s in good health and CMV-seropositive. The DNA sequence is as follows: TGTGCCAGCAGTGAGCGACAGGGATCTGCAACTAATGAAAAACTGTTTTTT. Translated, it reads CASSERQGSATNEKLFF.